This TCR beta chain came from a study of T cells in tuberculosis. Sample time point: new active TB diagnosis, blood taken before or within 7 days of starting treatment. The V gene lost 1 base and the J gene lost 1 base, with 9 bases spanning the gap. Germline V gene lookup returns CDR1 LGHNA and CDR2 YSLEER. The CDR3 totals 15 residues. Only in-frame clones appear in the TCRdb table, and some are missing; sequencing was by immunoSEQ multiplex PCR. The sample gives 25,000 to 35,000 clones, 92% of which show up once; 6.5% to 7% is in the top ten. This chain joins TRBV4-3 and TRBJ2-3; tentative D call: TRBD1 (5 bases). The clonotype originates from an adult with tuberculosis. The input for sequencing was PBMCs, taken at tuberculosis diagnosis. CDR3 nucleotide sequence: TGCGCCAGCAGCCAAGGGGGCAGCCGCACAGATACGCAGTATTTT. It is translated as CASSQGGSRTDTQYF.